This TCR beta chain was observed in a study of CD8 T cells in ankylosing spondylitis. The CDR3 sequence is 12 residues long. Germline V gives CDR1 MNHEY, CDR2 SVGAGI. The V gene lost 6 bases and the J gene lost 4 bases, with 9 bases spanning the gap. Each CDR3 protein is one row after TCRdb ran MiXCR on the 5' RACE reads. The table has 250,000 to 350,000 distinct CDR3 sequences, approximately 20% seen once; the top ten hold roughly 8%. This clonotype has a count of ten or more. What it recognizes is unknown. General observations from the study: Reportedly, disease-linked clones are significantly enriched in ankylosing spondylitis patients' matched synovial fluid. Ankylosing spondylitis blood appeared to be characterized by a TCR beta motif of several highly homologous variants.

The chain combines TRBV6-5 with TRBJ1-2; tentative D call: TRBD1 (6 bases). This clonotype was obtained from a male donor with ankylosing spondylitis or in good health (not recorded which). Sequenced input: blood, either unsorted or a sorted T cell fraction (not recorded which). The CDR3 nucleotides are TGTGCCAGCAGGCCGACAGGCTATGGCTACACCTTC. It encodes CASRPTGYGYTF.